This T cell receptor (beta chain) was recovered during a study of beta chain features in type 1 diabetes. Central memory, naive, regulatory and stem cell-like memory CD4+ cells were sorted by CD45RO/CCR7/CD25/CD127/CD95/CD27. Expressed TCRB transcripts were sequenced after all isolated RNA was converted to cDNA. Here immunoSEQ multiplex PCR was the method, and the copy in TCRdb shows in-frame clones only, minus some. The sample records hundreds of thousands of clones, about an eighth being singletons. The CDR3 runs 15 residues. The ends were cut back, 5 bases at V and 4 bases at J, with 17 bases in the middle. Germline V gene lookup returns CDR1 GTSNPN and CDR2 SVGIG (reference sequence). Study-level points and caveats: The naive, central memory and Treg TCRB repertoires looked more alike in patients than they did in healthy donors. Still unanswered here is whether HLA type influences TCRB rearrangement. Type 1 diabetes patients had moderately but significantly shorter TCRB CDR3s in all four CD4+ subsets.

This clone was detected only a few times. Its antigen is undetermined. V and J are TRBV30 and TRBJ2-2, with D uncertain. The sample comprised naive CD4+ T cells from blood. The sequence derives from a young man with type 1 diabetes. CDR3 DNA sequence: TGTGCCTGGCGGCTCCTGCCATTGAGCACCGGGGAGCTGTTTTTT. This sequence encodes CAWRLLPLSTGELFF.